This passage covers 29 T cell receptor beta chains from one sample sequenced in a study of blood T cell repertoires in COVID-19. TCRdb's table, derived via immunoSEQ multiplex PCR, lists solely in-frame clones and lacks some. The sample has over 200,000 clones; 82% are singletons. The sample was PBMCs or T cells enriched from blood (not recorded which). Source of these receptors: a man aged 40-49 years who had recovered from COVID-19.

V is TRBV5-1 and J is TRBJ2-7, with TRBD1 as a possible D gene (5 bases). CDR3 size: 14 residues. CDR1 is SGHRS, CDR2 YFSETQ, per germline. V lost 2 bases and J lost 6, with 15 bases in between. CDR3 sequence reads: CASSFQGLGSEQYF. The CDR3 coding sequence is TGCGCCAGCAGCTTCCAGGGCCTAGGGTCCGAGCAGTACTTC.

This clone came up once. The CDR3 DNA is TGTGCCAGCAACTCAGGGGGGTTAGGGGAAAAACTGTTTTTT. Protein sequence: CASNSGGLGEKLFF. The V and J genes are TRBV28 and TRBJ1-4; the match to TRBD1 covers 7 bases. Per germline, CDR1 MDHEN and CDR2 SYDVKM. The ends lost 7 bases at V and 8 bases at J; junction bases unmatched: 10. This CDR3 has 14 amino acids.

The rearrangement uses TRBV7-9 and TRBJ1-5; 9 bases line up with TRBD1. Germline V gives CDR1 SEHNR, CDR2 FQNEAQ (reference sequence). The V gene end was trimmed by 5 bases and the J gene end by 8 bases; junction bases not matched to a gene: 7. This CDR3 has 14 amino acids. The CDR3 DNA follows: TGTGCCAGCAGCCCCGACAGGGGGTGGGAGCCCCAGCATTTT. Translation gives CASSPDRGWEPQHF.

J is TRBJ2-7 and V is TRBV28, with D possibly TRBD2 on 5 matching bases. The V and J ends lost 2 bases and 0 bases respectively, with 5 bases between them. This CDR3 spans 13 amino acids. Germline loops: CDR1 MDHEN, CDR2 SYDVKM. The CDR3 DNA reads TGTGCCAGCAGTTTAGGACTCTCCTACGAGCAGTACTTC. Its protein is CASSLGLSYEQYF.

The chain employs TRBV12-3 or TRBV12-4 and TRBJ1-1; D is unresolved. The V gene lost 0 bases and the J gene lost 3 bases, with 5 bases spanning the gap. CDR3 length equals 13 residues. The CDR3 DNA follows: TGTGCCAGCAGTTTAGCGCGAGACACTGAAGCTTTCTTT. It specifies CASSLARDTEAFF.

The V call is TRBV18, the J call TRBJ1-1; D remains ambiguous. Trimming shortened V by 6 bases and J by 11 bases, and 19 bases separated the two germline ends. The CDR3 has 13 residues. CDR1 and CDR2 from the germline V gene are KGHSH and LQKENI. CDR3 in DNA: TGTGCCAGCTCCGACCCGGCAGGCGGGCAGGCTTTCTTT. Its translation is CASSDPAGGQAFF.

The chain combines TRBV27 with TRBJ2-7, with D maybe TRBD2 (5 bases). The germline V gene encodes CDR1 MNHEY and CDR2 SMNVEV (reference sequence). The CDR3 length is 12 residues. Trimming took 7 bases from V and 7 from J, leaving 14 bases between them. Here the CDR3 reads CASTYRGGEQYF. The DNA of the CDR3 is TGTGCCAGCACCTACCGGGGTGGGGAGCAGTACTTC.

The V gene is TRBV9, the J gene TRBJ2-1; 13 nucleotides line up with TRBD2. There are 18 residues in the CDR3. Germline V gene data show CDR1 as SGDLS and CDR2 as YYNGEE. V lost 0 bases, J lost 5 bases, and 8 bases stayed unmatched. CDR3 residues: CASSVATLTSGRNNEQFF. In DNA form, the CDR3 reads TGTGCCAGCAGCGTAGCTACTTTGACTAGCGGGAGGAACAATGAGCAGTTCTTC.

The chain recombines TRBV23-1 with TRBJ2-3; 10 positions match TRBD2. TRBV23-1 is recorded as an ORF, its role being uncertain. The CDR3 contains 14 residues. V shed 9 bases and J 4 bases; nucleotides not matched to a gene: 7. This CDR3 reads CASPLAGDSDTQYF. CDR3 sequence (DNA): TGCGCCAGTCCTCTAGCGGGAGACTCAGATACGCAGTATTTT.

The V and J genes are TRBV27 and TRBJ1-1; the D gene is possibly TRBD1 (6 bases). Between the trimmed V and J ends, which lost 1 base and 1 base, there was a span of 10 bases. Germline V CDR1 and CDR2: MNHEY, SMNVEV (reference sequence). The CDR3 is 15 residues long. In DNA form, the CDR3 reads TGTGCCAGCAGTTTATTCCCGACAGGGAACACTGAAGCTTTCTTT. Encoded protein: CASSLFPTGNTEAFF.

The chain links TRBV9 to TRBJ1-1; D is undetermined. Trimming pared 4 bases from V and 1 base from J, leaving 14 bases between. CDR1 is SGDLS and CDR2 is YYNGEE in the germline V gene. The CDR3 is 15 residues long. CDR3 sequence (DNA): TGTGCCAGCAGCCCCATGGAGGGTAGGAACACTGAAGCTTTCTTT. Amino acid sequence: CASSPMEGRNTEAFF.

The V gene is TRBV3-1 (or the pseudogene TRBV3-2), the J gene TRBJ1-6, with 9 nucleotides matching TRBD1. Germline V CDR1 and CDR2: LGHDT, YNNKEL (reference sequence). Trimming at V came to 2 bases and at J to 9 bases, leaving 11 bases not matched to a gene. The CDR3 consists of 17 residues. Written as DNA, the CDR3 is TGTGCCAGCAGCCAACACCCGGTACAGGGGGCTCGTTCACCCCTCCACTTT. Amino acids: CASSQHPVQGARSPLHF.

The rearrangement links TRBV2 to TRBJ2-5, with D perhaps matching TRBD1 (6 bases). The V end was cut by 7 bases, the J end by 3 bases, with 15 bases between. The CDR3 is 14 amino acids. Germline values: CDR1 SNHLY, CDR2 FYNNEI. The CDR3 DNA reads TGTGCCAGCATTCTAAGAGAGGGGGAAGAGACCCAGTACTTC. This codes for CASILREGEETQYF.

The V call is TRBV4-1, the J call TRBJ2-1; unclear D gene. Germline V gene sequence: CDR1 MGHRA, CDR2 YSYEKL. This CDR3 is built from 14 residues. Trimming shortened V by 0 bases and J by 6 bases, and 9 bases separated the two germline ends. CDR3 amino acids: CASSQEGASNEQFF. CDR3 nucleotides: TGCGCCAGCAGCCAAGAAGGAGCCAGCAATGAGCAGTTCTTC.

The chain carries TRBV28 and TRBJ1-2, with D perhaps matching TRBD1 (5 bases). Trimming removed 6 bases from V and 1 base from J, with 12 bases in between. CDR3 length equals 14 residues. CDR1 is MDHEN and CDR2 is SYDVKM in the germline V gene. CDR3 bases: TGTGCCAGCAGACCCGGGGGGGGTAACTATGGCTACACCTTC. As protein: CASRPGGGNYGYTF.

V usage is TRBV11-2 and J usage is TRBJ2-1, with 8 bases aligning to TRBD2. The CDR3 runs 13 residues. Losses at the gene ends were 6 bases for V and 14 bases for J; bases not matched to a gene: 12. Germline V gene sequence: CDR1 SGHAT, CDR2 FQNNGV. The CDR3 reads CASSLSFGGGEFF. For the CDR3, the DNA is TGTGCCAGCAGTTTGTCTTTCGGGGGGGGAGAGTTCTTC.

The V call is TRBV3-1 (or the pseudogene TRBV3-2), the J call TRBJ2-7; no definite D call. V lost 4 bases and J lost 0, with 10 bases in between. Germline-derived CDR1 and CDR2 are LGHDT and YNNKEL (reference sequence). CDR3 length: 14 amino acids. The CDR3 reads CASSPMPGSYEQYF. The CDR3 coding sequence is TGTGCCAGCAGCCCTATGCCCGGCTCCTACGAGCAGTACTTC.

For the CDR3, the DNA is TGCGCCAGCAGCTGGCTGGGACAGTTCTCCTACAATGAGCAGTTCTTC. This gives the protein CASSWLGQFSYNEQFF. V gene TRBV5-1 combines with J gene TRBJ2-1; 7 bases match TRBD1. The CDR3 is 16 residues long. The V and J ends lost 3 bases and 0 bases, in that order; junction bases with no gene match: 6. CDR1 and CDR2 from the germline V gene are SGHRS and YFSETQ.

The chain carries TRBV29-1 and TRBJ1-6; possible D gene TRBD1, 6 bases. V was shortened by 7 bases and J by 0 bases, with 10 bases between the two germline ends. The germline gives CDR1 SQVTM, CDR2 ANQGSEA. The CDR3 is 14 residues long. The CDR3 coding sequence is TGCAGCGCTGGACAGCACTCCTATAATTCACCCCTCCACTTT. Its translation: CSAGQHSYNSPLHF.

The gene calls are TRBV28 and TRBJ1-1; D remains ambiguous. CDR1 and CDR2 from the germline V gene are MDHEN and SYDVKM. Trimming removed 4 bases from V and 8 bases from J, with 11 bases in between. This CDR3 comprises 12 residues. CDR3 in amino acids: CASSSVNFEAFF. DNA for the CDR3: TGTGCCAGCAGTTCGGTGAATTTCGAAGCTTTCTTT. The full variable domain, in which reference TRBV28 and TRBJ1-1 provide the parts outside the CDR3, is DVKVTQSSRYLVKRTGEKVFLECVQDMDHENMFWYRQDPGLGLRLIYFSYDVKMKEKGDIPEGYSVSREKKERFSLILESASTNQTSMYLCASSSVNFEAFFGQGTRLTVV.

The chain carries TRBV28 and TRBJ1-5; 7 nucleotides agree with TRBD1. The trim removed 6 bases at V and 2 bases at J, leaving 7 bases unmatched. This CDR3 is 15 amino acids long. Germline V lookup: CDR1 MDHEN, CDR2 SYDVKM. CDR3 in DNA: TGTGCCAGCAGAGGACAGGTTTTGGGCAATCAGCCCCAGCATTTT. Translated, it gives CASRGQVLGNQPQHF.

V and J are TRBV5-6 and TRBJ2-6, with a weak D call TRBD1 (6 bases). Trimming stripped 7 bases from V and 0 bases from J, with 14 bases between. This CDR3 has 16 residues. In germline, CDR1 is SGHDT, CDR2 YYEEEE. Here the CDR3 reads CASFWDTRSGANVLTF. In DNA, the CDR3 is TGTGCCAGCTTTTGGGACACCCGCTCTGGGGCCAACGTCCTGACTTTC. Full variable domain (missing parts from reference TRBV5-6 and TRBJ2-6): DAGVTQSPTHLIKTRGQQVTLRCSPKSGHDTVSWYQQALGQGPQFIFQYYEEEERQRGNFPDRFSGHQFPNYSSELNVNALLLGDSALYLCASFWDTRSGANVLTFGAGSRLTVL.

The chain links TRBV19 to TRBJ1-2, with D possibly being TRBD1 (6 bases). V was pared by 0 bases and J by 7 bases, with 12 bases between. CDR3 size: 14 residues. Germline V gene data show CDR1 as LNHDA and CDR2 as SQIVND (reference sequence). The CDR3 region is CASSIEQGIGGYTF. The CDR3 nucleotides are TGTGCCAGTAGTATAGAACAGGGAATTGGTGGCTACACCTTC.

This clone was detected only once. The chain joins TRBV9 to TRBJ1-2; perhaps TRBD1 as D (5 bases). The germline V gene has CDR1 SGDLS and CDR2 YYNGEE. V dropped 0 bases and J dropped 4 bases, with 10 bases sitting between them. This CDR3 contains 14 residues. CDR3 bases: TGTGCCAGCAGCGTAGGAGGCAGGGCCTATGGCTACACCTTC. Protein sequence: CASSVGGRAYGYTF.

The V gene is TRBV2, the J gene TRBJ2-5; 7 nucleotides agree with TRBD1. Germline V gene sequence: CDR1 SNHLY, CDR2 FYNNEI. CDR3 length: 13 amino acids. V was pared by 5 bases and J by 6 bases, with 6 bases of the junction left unmatched. DNA for the CDR3: TGTGCCAGCAGTTACCAGGGGGAACAGACCCAGTACTTC. This sequence encodes CASSYQGEQTQYF.

This clone occurred once. The chain carries TRBV5-1 and TRBJ2-3, with 7 bases fitting TRBD1. CDR1 SGHRS and CDR2 YFSETQ come from the germline V gene. The CDR3 has 16 amino acids. Trimming cost V 2 bases and J 1 base; bases outside gene matches: 7. The CDR3 DNA is TGCGCCAGCAGCTTCAACAGGGGCCGGGGCACAGATACGCAGTATTTT. Translated: CASSFNRGRGTDTQYF.

This clone occurred a few times. The chain is built from TRBV5-6 and TRBJ2-7, with D maybe TRBD1 (6 bases). The CDR3 loop spans 11 amino acids. Trimming shortened V by 5 bases and J by 5 bases, and 8 bases separated the two germline ends. Germline values: CDR1 SGHDT, CDR2 YYEEEE. The CDR3: CASSYRDEQYF. The CDR3, as DNA: TGTGCCAGCAGTTACAGGGACGAGCAGTACTTC. The complete variable domain, with remaining parts taken from reference TRBV5-6 and TRBJ2-7, reads DAGVTQSPTHLIKTRGQQVTLRCSPKSGHDTVSWYQQALGQGPQFIFQYYEEEERQRGNFPDRFSGHQFPNYSSELNVNALLLGDSALYLCASSYRDEQYFGPGTRLTVT.

This sequence joins TRBV7-2 and TRBJ1-2, with 8 bases fitting TRBD1. The CDR3 is made up of 14 amino acids. Trimming removed 1 base from V and 7 bases from J; junction bases left unmatched: 5. The germline gives CDR1 SGHTA, CDR2 FQGNSA. DNA of the CDR3: TGTGCCAGCAGCTTAGGACAGGGGATTTCTGGCTACACCTTC. It is translated as CASSLGQGISGYTF.

V is TRBV19 and J is TRBJ1-6; D not certain. Trimming removed 9 bases from V and 7 bases from J, with 13 bases in between. The germline V gene encodes CDR1 LNHDA and CDR2 SQIVND (reference sequence). This CDR3 region has 13 residues. Written as DNA, the CDR3 is TGTGCCAGCCGTCAGCTACAGAATTCACCCCTCCACTTT. Translating it yields CASRQLQNSPLHF.